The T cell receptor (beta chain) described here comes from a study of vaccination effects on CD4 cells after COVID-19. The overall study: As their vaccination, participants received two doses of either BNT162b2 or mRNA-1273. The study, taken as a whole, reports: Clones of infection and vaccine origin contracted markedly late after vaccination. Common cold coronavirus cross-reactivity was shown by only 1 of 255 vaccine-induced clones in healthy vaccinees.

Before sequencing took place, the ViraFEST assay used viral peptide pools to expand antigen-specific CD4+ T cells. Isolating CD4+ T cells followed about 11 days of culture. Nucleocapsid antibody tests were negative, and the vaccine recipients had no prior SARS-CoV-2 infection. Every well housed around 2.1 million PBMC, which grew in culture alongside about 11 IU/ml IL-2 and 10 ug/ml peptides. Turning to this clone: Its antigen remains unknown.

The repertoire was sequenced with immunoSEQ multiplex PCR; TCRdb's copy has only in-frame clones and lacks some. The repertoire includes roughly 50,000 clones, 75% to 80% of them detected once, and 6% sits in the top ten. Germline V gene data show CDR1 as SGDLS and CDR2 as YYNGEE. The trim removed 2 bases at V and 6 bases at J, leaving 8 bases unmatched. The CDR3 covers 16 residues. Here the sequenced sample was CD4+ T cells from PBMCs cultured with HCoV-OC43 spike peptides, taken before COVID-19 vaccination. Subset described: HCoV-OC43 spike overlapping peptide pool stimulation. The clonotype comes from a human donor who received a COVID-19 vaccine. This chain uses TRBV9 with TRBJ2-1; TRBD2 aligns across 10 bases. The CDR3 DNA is TGTGCCAGCAGCGTCAGCGGGGGGGCCGAAGTCAATGAGCAGTTCTTC. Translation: CASSVSGGAEVNEQFF.